The clone carrying this T cell receptor beta chain was detected only once. What it recognizes is unknown. The data stem from a study of siplizumab effects on memory and regulatory T cells. Data came from immunoSEQ multiplex PCR; TCRdb stores just in-frame clones and leaves some out. The profile covers 95,000 to 100,000 clones, with 80% to 95% appearing a single time and about 12% taken by the ten largest. Study-wide results and limits: Proliferating Tregs in siplizumab cultures were never verified as suppressive. A minor share of alloreactive clones matched unstimulated subsets. Assignment of a naive or memory phenotype failed for roughly 80-96% of the proliferating CD4+ or CD8+ clones. Memory T cells appeared less diverse than naive cells, which seemed to contribute substantially to alloresponse.

The V and J ends lost 4 bases and 0 bases respectively, with 6 bases between them. CDR3 size: 12 residues. The germline V gene has CDR1 GTSNPN and CDR2 SVGIG (reference sequence). The sequenced sample consisted of non-Treg CD4+ T cells sorted from blood. The TCR sequence derives from a human donor in good health. The V and J genes are TRBV30 and TRBJ1-1; no reliable D call. For the CDR3, the DNA is TGTGCCTGGAACAGAATGAACACTGAAGCTTTCTTT. This encodes CAWNRMNTEAFF.